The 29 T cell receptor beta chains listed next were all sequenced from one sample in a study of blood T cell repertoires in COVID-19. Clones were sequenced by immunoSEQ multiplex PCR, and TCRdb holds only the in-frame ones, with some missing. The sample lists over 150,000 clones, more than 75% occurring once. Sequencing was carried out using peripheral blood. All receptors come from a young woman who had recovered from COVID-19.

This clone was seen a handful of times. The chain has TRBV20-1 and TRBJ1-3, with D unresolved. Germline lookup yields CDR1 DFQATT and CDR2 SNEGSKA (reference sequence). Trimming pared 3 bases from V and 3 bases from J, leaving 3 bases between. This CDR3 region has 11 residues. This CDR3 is CSASYGNTIYF. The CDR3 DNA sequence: TGCAGTGCTAGTTATGGAAACACCATATATTTT.

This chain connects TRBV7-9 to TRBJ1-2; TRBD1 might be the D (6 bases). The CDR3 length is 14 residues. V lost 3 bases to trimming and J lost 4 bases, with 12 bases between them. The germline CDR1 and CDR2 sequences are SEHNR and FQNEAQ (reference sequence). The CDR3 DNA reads TGTGCCAGCAGCTTCCCAGGGGTGTCCTATGGCTACACCTTC. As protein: CASSFPGVSYGYTF.

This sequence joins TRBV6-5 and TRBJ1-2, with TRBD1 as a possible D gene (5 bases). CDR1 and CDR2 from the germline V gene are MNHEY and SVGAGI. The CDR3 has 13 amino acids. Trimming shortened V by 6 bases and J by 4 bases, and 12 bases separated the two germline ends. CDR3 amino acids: CASRQDLGYGYTF. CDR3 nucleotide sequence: TGTGCCAGCAGACAGGATCTGGGCTATGGCTACACCTTC.

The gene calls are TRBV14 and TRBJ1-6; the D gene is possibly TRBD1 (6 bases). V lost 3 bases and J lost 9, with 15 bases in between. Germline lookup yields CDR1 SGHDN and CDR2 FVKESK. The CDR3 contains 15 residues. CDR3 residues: CASSHAGTFFSPLHF. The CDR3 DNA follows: TGTGCCAGCAGCCACGCAGGGACATTTTTTTCACCCCTCCACTTT.

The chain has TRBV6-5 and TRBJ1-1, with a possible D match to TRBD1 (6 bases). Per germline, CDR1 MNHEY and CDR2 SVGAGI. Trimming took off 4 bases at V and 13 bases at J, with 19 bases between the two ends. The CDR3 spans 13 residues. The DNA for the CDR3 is TGTGCCAGCAGTTTCGGCAGGGGTTATATAGGTTTCTTT. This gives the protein CASSFGRGYIGFF.

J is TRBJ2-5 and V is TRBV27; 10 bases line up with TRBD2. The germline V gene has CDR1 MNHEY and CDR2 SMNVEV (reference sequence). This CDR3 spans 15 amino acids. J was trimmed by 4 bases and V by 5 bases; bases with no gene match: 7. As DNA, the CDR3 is TGTGCCAGCAGTGTACTAGCGGGGATGGGAGAGACCCAGTACTTC. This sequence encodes CASSVLAGMGETQYF.

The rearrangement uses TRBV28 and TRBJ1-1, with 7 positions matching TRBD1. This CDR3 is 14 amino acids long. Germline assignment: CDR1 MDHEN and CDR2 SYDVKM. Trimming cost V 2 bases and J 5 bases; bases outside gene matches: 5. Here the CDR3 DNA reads TGTGCCAGCAGTTTAGAAAACAGGGGTACTGAAGCTTTCTTT. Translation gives CASSLENRGTEAFF. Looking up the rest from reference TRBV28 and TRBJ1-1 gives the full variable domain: DVKVTQSSRYLVKRTGEKVFLECVQDMDHENMFWYRQDPGLGLRLIYFSYDVKMKEKGDIPEGYSVSREKKERFSLILESASTNQTSMYLCASSLENRGTEAFFGQGTRLTVV.

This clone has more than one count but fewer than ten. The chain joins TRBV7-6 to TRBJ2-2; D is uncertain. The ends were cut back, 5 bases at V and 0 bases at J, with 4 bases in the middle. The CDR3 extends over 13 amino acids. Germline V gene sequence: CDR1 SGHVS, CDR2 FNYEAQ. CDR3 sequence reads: CASSNSNTGELFF. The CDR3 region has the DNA TGTGCCAGCAGCAACTCGAACACCGGGGAGCTGTTTTTT.

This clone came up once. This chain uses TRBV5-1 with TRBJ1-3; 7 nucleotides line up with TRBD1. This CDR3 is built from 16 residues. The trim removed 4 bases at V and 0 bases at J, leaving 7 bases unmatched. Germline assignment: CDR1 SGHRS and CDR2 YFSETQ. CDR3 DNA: TGCGCCAGCAGCCACGGCGACAGGGCCTCTGGAAACACCATATATTTT. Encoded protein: CASSHGDRASGNTIYF.

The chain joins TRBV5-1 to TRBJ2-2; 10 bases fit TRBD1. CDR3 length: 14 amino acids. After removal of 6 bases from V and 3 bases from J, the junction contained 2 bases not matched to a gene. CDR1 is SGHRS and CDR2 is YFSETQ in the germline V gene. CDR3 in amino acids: CASTGTGDTGELFF. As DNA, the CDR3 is TGCGCCAGCACCGGGACAGGGGACACCGGGGAGCTGTTTTTT.

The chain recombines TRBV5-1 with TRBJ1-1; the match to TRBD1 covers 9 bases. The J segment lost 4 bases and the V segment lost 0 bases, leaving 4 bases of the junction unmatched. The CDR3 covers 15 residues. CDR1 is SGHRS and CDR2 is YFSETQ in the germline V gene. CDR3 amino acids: CASSLAGTGITEAFF. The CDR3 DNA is TGCGCCAGCAGCTTGGCCGGGACAGGGATCACTGAAGCTTTCTTT.

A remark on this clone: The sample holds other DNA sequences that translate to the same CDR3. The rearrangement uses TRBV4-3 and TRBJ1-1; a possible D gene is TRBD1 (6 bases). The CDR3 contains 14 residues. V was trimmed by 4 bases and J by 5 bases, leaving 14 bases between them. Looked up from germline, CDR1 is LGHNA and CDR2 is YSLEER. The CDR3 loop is CASSRTTGQTEAFF. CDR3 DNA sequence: TGCGCCAGCAGCCGAACGACAGGACAAACTGAAGCTTTCTTT.

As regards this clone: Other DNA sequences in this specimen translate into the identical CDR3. CDR3 in amino acids: CAISEGGNTEAFF. In DNA form, the CDR3 reads TGTGCCATCAGTGAGGGAGGGAATACTGAAGCTTTCTTT. The chain couples TRBV10-3 to TRBJ1-1; no clear D. The germline CDR1 and CDR2 sequences are ENHRY and SYGVKD. There are 13 residues in the CDR3. V lost 2 bases to trimming and J lost 5 bases, with 9 bases between them.

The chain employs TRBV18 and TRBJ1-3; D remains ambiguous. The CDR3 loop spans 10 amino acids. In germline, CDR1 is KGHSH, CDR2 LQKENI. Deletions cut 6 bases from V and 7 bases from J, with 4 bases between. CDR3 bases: TGTGCCAGCTCGTCGAACACCATATATTTT. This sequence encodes CASSSNTIYF.

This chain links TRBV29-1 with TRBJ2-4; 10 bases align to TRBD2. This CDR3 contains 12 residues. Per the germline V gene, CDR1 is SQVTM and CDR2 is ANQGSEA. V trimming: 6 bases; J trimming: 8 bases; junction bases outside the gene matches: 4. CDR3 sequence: CSVSGGEYIQYF. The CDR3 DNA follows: TGCAGCGTCAGCGGGGGGGAATACATTCAGTACTTC.

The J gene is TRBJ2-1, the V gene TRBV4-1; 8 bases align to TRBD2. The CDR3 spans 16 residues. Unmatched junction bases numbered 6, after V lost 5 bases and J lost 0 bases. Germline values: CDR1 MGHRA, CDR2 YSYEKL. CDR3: CASSGNLAGSYNEQFF. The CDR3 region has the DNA TGCGCCAGCAGCGGAAACCTAGCGGGCTCCTACAATGAGCAGTTCTTC.

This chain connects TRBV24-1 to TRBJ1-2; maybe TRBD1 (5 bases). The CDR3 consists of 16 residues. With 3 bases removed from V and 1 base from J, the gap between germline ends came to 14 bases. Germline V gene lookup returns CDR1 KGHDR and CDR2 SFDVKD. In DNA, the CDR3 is TGTGCCACCAGTGATACCGCCGGGGGACGTAACTATGGCTACACCTTC. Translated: CATSDTAGGRNYGYTF.

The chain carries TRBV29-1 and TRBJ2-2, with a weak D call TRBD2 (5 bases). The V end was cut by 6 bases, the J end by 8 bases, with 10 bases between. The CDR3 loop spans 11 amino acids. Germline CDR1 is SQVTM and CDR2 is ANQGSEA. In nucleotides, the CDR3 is TGCAGCGTCGGGGTCGGGGGGGAGCTGTTTTTT. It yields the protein CSVGVGGELFF.

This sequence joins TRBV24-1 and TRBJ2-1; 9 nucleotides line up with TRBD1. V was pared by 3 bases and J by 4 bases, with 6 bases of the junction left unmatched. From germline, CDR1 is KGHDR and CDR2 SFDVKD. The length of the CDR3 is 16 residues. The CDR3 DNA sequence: TGTGCCACCAGTGATGCCGGGACAGGGCTTTACAATGAGCAGTTCTTC. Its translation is CATSDAGTGLYNEQFF.

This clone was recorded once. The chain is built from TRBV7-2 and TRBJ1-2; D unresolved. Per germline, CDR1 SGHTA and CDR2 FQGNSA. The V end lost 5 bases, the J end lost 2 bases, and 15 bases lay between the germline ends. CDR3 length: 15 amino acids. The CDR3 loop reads CASSLDIQINYGYTF. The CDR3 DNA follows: TGTGCCAGCAGCCTCGACATTCAGATCAACTATGGCTACACCTTC.

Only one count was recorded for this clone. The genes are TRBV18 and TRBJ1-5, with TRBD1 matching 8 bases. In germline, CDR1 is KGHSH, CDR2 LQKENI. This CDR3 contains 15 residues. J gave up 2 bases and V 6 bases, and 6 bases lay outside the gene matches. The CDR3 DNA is TGTGCCAGCTCGGGCCAGGGGGCCGGCAATCAGCCCCAGCATTTT. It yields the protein CASSGQGAGNQPQHF.

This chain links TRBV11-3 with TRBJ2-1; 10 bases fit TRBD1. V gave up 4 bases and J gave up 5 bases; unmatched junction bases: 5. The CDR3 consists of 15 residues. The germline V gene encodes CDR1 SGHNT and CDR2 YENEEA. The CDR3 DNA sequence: TGTGCCAGCAGCTCCCCGGGACAGGGGAACAATGAGCAGTTCTTC. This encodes CASSSPGQGNNEQFF.

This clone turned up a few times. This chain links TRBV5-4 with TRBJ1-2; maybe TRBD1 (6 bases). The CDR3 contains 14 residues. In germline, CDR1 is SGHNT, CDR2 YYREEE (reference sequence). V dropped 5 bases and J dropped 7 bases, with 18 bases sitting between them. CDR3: CASSLDRLGGGYTF. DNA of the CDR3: TGTGCCAGCAGTCTCGACAGGTTGGGCGGTGGCTACACCTTC.

The CDR3 DNA reads as TGTGCCAGCAGATTCGGGACAGGGGAGTTGTACGGGGCCAACGTCCTGACTTTC. It encodes CASRFGTGELYGANVLTF. This chain links TRBV5-6 with TRBJ2-6; 10 positions match TRBD1. V dropped 5 bases and J dropped 4; count of bases not matched to a gene: 12. Germline lookup yields CDR1 SGHDT and CDR2 YYEEEE. This CDR3 has 18 residues.

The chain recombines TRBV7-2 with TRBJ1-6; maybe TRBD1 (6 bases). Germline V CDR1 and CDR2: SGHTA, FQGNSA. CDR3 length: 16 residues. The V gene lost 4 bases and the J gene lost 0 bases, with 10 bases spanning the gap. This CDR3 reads CASSSKDSSYNSPLHF. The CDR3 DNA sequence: TGTGCCAGCAGCTCAAAGGACAGCTCCTATAATTCACCCCTCCACTTT.

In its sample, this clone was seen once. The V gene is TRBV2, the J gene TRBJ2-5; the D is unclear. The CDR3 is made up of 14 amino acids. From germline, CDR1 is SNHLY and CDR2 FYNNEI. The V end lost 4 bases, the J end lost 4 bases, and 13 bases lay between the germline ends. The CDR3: CASSGAPKRETQYF. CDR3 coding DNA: TGTGCCAGCAGTGGAGCCCCTAAGCGAGAGACCCAGTACTTC.

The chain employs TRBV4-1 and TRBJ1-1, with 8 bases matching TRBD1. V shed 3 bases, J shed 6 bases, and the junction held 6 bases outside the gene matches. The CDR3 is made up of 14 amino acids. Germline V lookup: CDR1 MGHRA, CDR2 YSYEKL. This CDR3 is CASSHPGQGPEAFF. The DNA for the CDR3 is TGCGCCAGCAGCCACCCCGGACAGGGCCCTGAAGCTTTCTTT.

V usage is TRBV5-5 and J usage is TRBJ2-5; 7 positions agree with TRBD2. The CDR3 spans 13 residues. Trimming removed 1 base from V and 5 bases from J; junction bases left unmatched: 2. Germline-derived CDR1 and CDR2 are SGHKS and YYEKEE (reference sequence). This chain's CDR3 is CASSLLREETQYF. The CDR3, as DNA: TGTGCCAGCAGCTTGTTGCGGGAGGAGACCCAGTACTTC.

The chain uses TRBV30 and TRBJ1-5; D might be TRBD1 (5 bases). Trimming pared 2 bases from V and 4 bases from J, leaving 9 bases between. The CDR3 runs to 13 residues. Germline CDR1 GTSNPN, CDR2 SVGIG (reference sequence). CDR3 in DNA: TGTGCCTGGAGTTCCCAGGGAAATCAGCCCCAGCATTTT. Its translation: CAWSSQGNQPQHF.